These T cell receptor beta chains were read from a single sample in a study of regulatory T cells in long-lasting Graves disease. TCRdb independently ran MiXCR on the multiplex PCR reads; one entry per CDR3 protein. The table includes about 500,000 distinct CDR3 sequences, 15% to 20% detected once. These data were also filed under a second study, of T cells in Graves' hyperthyroidism and ophthalmopathy.

The material was peripheral blood mononuclear cells (PBMCs), obtained at new diagnosis, from a patient treated with antithyroid drugs. The receptors were gathered from a man aged 35 to 55 with Graves disease. CDR3s include the opening cysteine and the closing phenylalanine or tryptophan. Fields, in order: J gene, clone size, CDR3 length, D gene, V gene, CDR3 DNA, CDR3 protein. A D gene is named only where the DNA matches it firmly. The listing skips clone size in some rows; elsewhere it reads once, few, many or a size class.

j_call: TRBJ1-5; clone_size: NA; cdr3_length: 15; d_call: NA; v_call: TRBV12-3/TRBV12-4; cdr3_nt: TGTGCCAGCAGTTTATTGGACGGGGTGAATCAGCCCCAGCATTTT; cdr3_aa: CASSLLDGVNQPQHF
j_call: TRBJ2-5; clone_size: many; cdr3_length: 14; d_call: NA; v_call: TRBV20-1; cdr3_nt: TGCAGTGCCATGAGGTCGGACCTGGAGGAGACCCAGTACTTC; cdr3_aa: CSAMRSDLEETQYF
j_call: TRBJ2-3; clone_size: few; cdr3_length: 13; d_call: TRBD1; v_call: TRBV6-2/TRBV6-3; cdr3_nt: TGTGCCAGCAGGCGACAGGGAACAGATACGCAGTATTTT; cdr3_aa: CASRRQGTDTQYF
j_call: TRBJ1-5; clone_size: once; cdr3_length: 16; d_call: NA; v_call: TRBV10-2; cdr3_nt: TGCGCCAGCAGTGAGTCGGTTCAGCGACGGGAGCAGCCCCAGCATTTT; cdr3_aa: CASSESVQRREQPQHF
j_call: TRBJ2-1; clone_size: many; cdr3_length: 15; d_call: NA; v_call: TRBV20-1; cdr3_nt: TGCAGTGCTAGAGAGGGGGCCGATCTCCCTTCGGGGCAGTTCTTC; cdr3_aa: CSAREGADLPSGQFF
j_call: TRBJ2-7; clone_size: NA; cdr3_length: 15; d_call: TRBD2; v_call: TRBV20-1; cdr3_nt: TGCAGTGCGGTTGACTATAGCGGGAGGGCCGACGAGCAGTACTTC; cdr3_aa: CSAVDYSGRADEQYF
j_call: TRBJ2-3; clone_size: many; cdr3_length: 15; d_call: TRBD1; v_call: TRBV2; cdr3_nt: TGTGCCAGCACAGAAGGGGACAGGGCCACAGATACGCAGTATTTT; cdr3_aa: CASTEGDRATDTQYF
j_call: TRBJ1-2; clone_size: few; cdr3_length: 12; d_call: NA; v_call: TRBV6-1; cdr3_nt: TGTGCCAACCACAGGGCCGTGGGAGGCTACACCTTC; cdr3_aa: CANHRAVGGYTF
j_call: TRBJ2-7; clone_size: many; cdr3_length: 18; d_call: TRBD2; v_call: TRBV9; cdr3_nt: TGTGCCAGCAGCGTAGCTTCTAGCGGGAGGGCCCAACCCTACGAGCAGTACTTC; cdr3_aa: CASSVASSGRAQPYEQYF
j_call: TRBJ2-7; clone_size: NA; cdr3_length: 13; d_call: NA; v_call: TRBV7-9; cdr3_nt: TGTGCCAGCAGCCGAGCAGGGTTCCACGAGCAGTACTTC; cdr3_aa: CASSRAGFHEQYF
j_call: TRBJ2-5; clone_size: many; cdr3_length: 14; d_call: NA; v_call: TRBV28; cdr3_nt: TGTGCCAGCAGTTTAATAAAGGTTCCAGAGACCCAGTACTTC; cdr3_aa: CASSLIKVPETQYF
j_call: TRBJ2-1; clone_size: many; cdr3_length: 17; d_call: TRBD1; v_call: TRBV28; cdr3_nt: TGTGCCAGCAGTTCGGGACAGCTCCCAAGCTCCTACAATGAGCAGTTCTTC; cdr3_aa: CASSSGQLPSSYNEQFF
j_call: TRBJ2-1; clone_size: NA; cdr3_length: 16; d_call: TRBD2; v_call: TRBV5-1; cdr3_nt: TGCGCCAGCAGCTATACTAGCGGAAGCTCCTACAATGAGCAGTTCTTC; cdr3_aa: CASSYTSGSSYNEQFF
j_call: TRBJ2-1; clone_size: many; cdr3_length: 16; d_call: TRBD2; v_call: TRBV5-1; cdr3_nt: TGCGCCAGCAGCCGTGAGGGACTAGGGATCTACAATGAGCAGTTCTTC; cdr3_aa: CASSREGLGIYNEQFF
j_call: TRBJ1-4; clone_size: few; cdr3_length: 14; d_call: TRBD1; v_call: TRBV28; cdr3_nt: TGTGCCAGCAGCCCCTGGGACAGGAATGAAAAACTGTTTTTT; cdr3_aa: CASSPWDRNEKLFF
j_call: TRBJ1-1; clone_size: NA; cdr3_length: 15; d_call: NA; v_call: TRBV19; cdr3_nt: TGTGCCAGTAGTATGGACGGGAGGCAGAACACTGAAGCTTTCTTT; cdr3_aa: CASSMDGRQNTEAFF
j_call: TRBJ1-6; clone_size: NA; cdr3_length: 14; d_call: TRBD1; v_call: TRBV7-3; cdr3_nt: TGTGCCAGCAGCCAGACAGGGGGTAATTCACCCCTCCACTTT; cdr3_aa: CASSQTGGNSPLHF
j_call: TRBJ2-7; clone_size: many; cdr3_length: 16; d_call: TRBD2; v_call: TRBV5-1; cdr3_nt: TGTGCCAGCAGCTTAGCTGCTAGCGGGAGCTCCTACGAGCAGTACTTC; cdr3_aa: CASSLAASGSSYEQYF
j_call: TRBJ2-7; clone_size: few; cdr3_length: 14; d_call: TRBD1; v_call: TRBV4-1; cdr3_nt: TGCGCCAGCAGCCACCGACAGGGCGAATACGAGCAGTACTTC; cdr3_aa: CASSHRQGEYEQYF
j_call: TRBJ1-6; clone_size: few; cdr3_length: 17; d_call: TRBD1; v_call: TRBV27; cdr3_nt: TGTGCCAGCAGTTCTCGGGACAGGGGAAGACGGAATTCACCCCTCCACTTT; cdr3_aa: CASSSRDRGRRNSPLHF
j_call: TRBJ2-7; clone_size: many; cdr3_length: 14; d_call: NA; v_call: TRBV28; cdr3_nt: TGTGCCAGCAGTTTAGAGACAGTTACCTACGAGCAGTACTTC; cdr3_aa: CASSLETVTYEQYF
j_call: TRBJ2-5; clone_size: few; cdr3_length: 14; d_call: NA; v_call: TRBV7-9; cdr3_nt: TGTGCCAGCAGCCCGGCACAAGGATCGGAGACCCAGTACTTC; cdr3_aa: CASSPAQGSETQYF
j_call: TRBJ2-1; clone_size: many; cdr3_length: 15; d_call: TRBD2; v_call: TRBV7-3; cdr3_nt: TGTGCCAGCAGCACTACTAGCGGGACTGGTTATGAGCAGTTCTTC; cdr3_aa: CASSTTSGTGYEQFF
j_call: TRBJ2-3; clone_size: many; cdr3_length: 13; d_call: NA; v_call: TRBV2; cdr3_nt: TGTGCCAGCCGGGACGGTCGCACAGATACGCAGTATTTT; cdr3_aa: CASRDGRTDTQYF
j_call: TRBJ2-3; clone_size: few; cdr3_length: 18; d_call: TRBD2; v_call: TRBV15; cdr3_nt: TGTGCCACCAGCAGAGATACTCTGGCGGGAGGGCCCACAGATACGCAGTATTTT; cdr3_aa: CATSRDTLAGGPTDTQYF
j_call: TRBJ2-1; clone_size: many; cdr3_length: 14; d_call: TRBD2; v_call: TRBV20-1; cdr3_nt: TGCAGTGTTAGGGAGCGGGGTCAATACAATGAGCAGTTCTTC; cdr3_aa: CSVRERGQYNEQFF